Listed below are T cell receptor beta chains from one sample, sequenced in a study of cytomegalovirus exposure and HLA in healthy donors. Libraries were prepared by immunoSEQ multiplex PCR; TCRdb keeps only in-frame clonotypes and omits some of them. The sample gives approximately 27,000 clones, about 70% of which show up once; roughly 4.4% is in the top ten. The sample comprised PBMCs. The source is a woman between 45 and 65 years old in good health and CMV-seronegative. Each CDR3 is given with its conserved first and last residue. Clone size appears in some rows only: once, few, many, or a class for an expanded clone.

clone_size j_call v_call cdr3_aa
once TRBJ1-1 TRBV19 CARERGRNTEAFF
- TRBJ2-5 TRBV18 CASSLLAGGQETQYF
- TRBJ2-1 TRBV21-1 CASSKSSRNEQFF
- TRBJ1-5 TRBV19 CASSVGAPNQPQHF
- TRBJ2-2 TRBV9 CASSVALAGTNTGELFF
- TRBJ1-4 TRBV7-9 CASSLGGVDEKLFF
- TRBJ2-1 TRBV19 CASSPQNAEQFF
few TRBJ2-7 TRBV7-9 CASSLERSYEQYF
- TRBJ2-1 TRBV7-9 CASSLGGTGGNNEQFF
- TRBJ1-6 TRBV10-2 CASSGAGDSPLHF
- TRBJ2-3 TRBV10-3 CAISSVRSGLTDTQYF